Below, 25 T cell receptor beta chains from the same sample are listed, as sequenced in a study of graft-versus-host responses after intestinal transplantation. Repertoires were generated with immunoSEQ multiplex PCR, while TCRdb's copy carries only in-frame clones and drops some. Of roughly 120,000 clones listed, over 85% are singletons. Their target antigens are unknown. This sample comprised unstimulated CD8+ T cells sorted from spleen or lymph node cells, obtained before intestinal transplant. Receptors originate from a human donor who received an intestinal transplant.

This clone was detected once. The rearrangement joins TRBV11-3 to TRBJ2-3; D gene ambiguous. From germline, CDR1 is SGHNT and CDR2 YENEEA. CDR3 length equals 17 residues. V was cut by 4 bases and J by 0 bases, with 17 bases left in between. This CDR3 reads CASSSDSPGSSTDTQYF. As DNA, the CDR3 is TGTGCCAGCAGCTCAGATTCGCCGGGCTCGAGCACAGATACGCAGTATTTT.

For this clone: Other nucleotide sequences in the sample specify the same CDR3. The chain uses TRBV19 and TRBJ1-5; D is undetermined. From germline, CDR1 is LNHDA and CDR2 SQIVND (reference sequence). Between the trimmed V and J ends, which lost 3 bases and 0 bases, there was a span of 6 bases. The CDR3 is 14 residues long. The CDR3, as DNA: TGTGCCAGTAGTATTCCGAGTAGCAATCAGCCCCAGCATTTT. It is translated as CASSIPSSNQPQHF.

V gene TRBV4-1 combines with J gene TRBJ2-1, with 12 nucleotides matching TRBD2. CDR3 length: 16 residues. The junction had 8 bases not matched to a gene; V was cut back by 4 bases and J by 7 bases. The germline CDR1 and CDR2 sequences are MGHRA and YSYEKL. CDR3 residues: CASSRVGTSGWNEQFF. DNA of the CDR3: TGCGCCAGCAGCCGAGTCGGGACTAGCGGGTGGAATGAGCAGTTCTTC.

The chain uses TRBV25-1 and TRBJ1-1, with D possibly matching TRBD1 (6 bases). The CDR3 is 12 residues long. Trimming pared 7 bases from V and 11 bases from J, leaving 17 bases between. The germline gives CDR1 MGHDK, CDR2 SYGVNS. DNA of the CDR3: TGTGCCAGCACCCTCGGAGGGGGGACGGCTTTCTTT. This encodes CASTLGGGTAFF.

V and J are TRBV4-1 and TRBJ2-3, with unresolved D. V dropped 4 bases and J dropped 4 bases, with 6 bases sitting between them. CDR1 is MGHRA and CDR2 is YSYEKL in the germline V gene. This CDR3 spans 12 amino acids. CDR3 sequence: CASSRASDTQYF. In nucleotides, the CDR3 is TGCGCCAGCAGCCGTGCGTCAGATACGCAGTATTTT.

The rearrangement uses TRBV5-1 and TRBJ2-7, with no clear D. Germline V lookup: CDR1 SGHRS, CDR2 YFSETQ. The CDR3 contains 13 residues. Trimming stripped 0 bases from V and 4 bases from J, with 8 bases between. The CDR3 region is CASSLEGFYEQYF. The CDR3 DNA reads as TGCGCCAGCAGCTTGGAAGGATTTTACGAGCAGTACTTC.

This clone was counted only a few times. This chain joins TRBV7-9 and TRBJ2-3, with a weak D call TRBD2 (5 bases). The ends were cut back, 5 bases at V and 4 bases at J, with 13 bases in the middle. This CDR3 has 14 residues. Germline assignment: CDR1 SEHNR and CDR2 FQNEAQ (reference sequence). The CDR3 loop is CASSPGVAADTQYF. In DNA, the CDR3 is TGTGCCAGCAGCCCCGGGGTAGCAGCAGATACGCAGTATTTT.

A single count supports this clone. V usage is TRBV25-1 and J usage is TRBJ2-1; D gene ambiguous. Trimming took 2 bases from V and 8 from J, leaving 4 bases between them. The germline CDR1 and CDR2 sequences are MGHDK and SYGVNS. CDR3 length: 11 residues. DNA for the CDR3: TGTGCCAGCAGTGAAGGGCATGAGCAGTTCTTC. Translation: CASSEGHEQFF.

The rearrangement uses TRBV30 and TRBJ1-1; TRBD1 might be the D (5 bases). V was shortened by 5 bases and J by 4 bases, with 14 bases between the two germline ends. The CDR3 loop spans 13 amino acids. CDR1 is GTSNPN, CDR2 SVGIG, per germline (reference sequence). CDR3 DNA sequence: TGTGCCTGGTCCAGGGCTGAGGGCACTGAAGCTTTCTTT. It is translated as CAWSRAEGTEAFF.

V is TRBV27 and J is TRBJ2-7; D not certain. Per the germline V gene, CDR1 is MNHEY and CDR2 is SMNVEV (reference sequence). The CDR3 runs to 12 residues. Trimming took off 6 bases at V and 7 bases at J, with 13 bases between the two ends. The CDR3 protein is CASSNFFSEQYF. The CDR3 DNA is TGTGCCAGCAGCAACTTTTTTTCGGAGCAGTACTTC.

The rearrangement links TRBV19 to TRBJ2-2; 10 bases are a match to TRBD2. Trimming removed 0 bases from V and 3 bases from J; junction bases left unmatched: 4. Looked up from germline, CDR1 is LNHDA and CDR2 is SQIVND (reference sequence). The length of the CDR3 is 17 residues. The CDR3 nucleotides read TGTGCCAGTAGTATAGAGACAGCGGGAGGGGACACCGGGGAGCTGTTTTTT. Its protein product is CASSIETAGGDTGELFF. The full variable domain, in which reference TRBV19 and TRBJ2-2 provide the parts outside the CDR3, is DGGITQSPKYLFRKEGQNVTLSCEQNLNHDAMYWYRQDPGQGLRLIYYSQIVNDFQKGDIAEGYSVSREKKESFPLTVTSAQKNPTAFYLCASSIETAGGDTGELFFGEGSRLTVL.

The chain recombines TRBV7-9 with TRBJ2-1; 9 nucleotides align to TRBD2. CDR1 and CDR2 (germline): SEHNR, FQNEAQ (reference sequence). The CDR3 loop spans 16 amino acids. The V gene end was trimmed by 1 base and the J gene end by 12 bases; junction bases not matched to a gene: 13. The CDR3 DNA reads TGTGCCAGCAGCTTAGTTGAAGCGGGAGGCCTAGACGGGCAGTTCTTC. Protein sequence: CASSLVEAGGLDGQFF.

This chain connects TRBV4-1 to TRBJ2-1, with a weak D call TRBD2 (6 bases). CDR1 is MGHRA, CDR2 YSYEKL, per germline. The germline V and J ends were trimmed by 3 bases and 4 bases, with 10 bases remaining between them. The CDR3 spans 14 residues. CDR3 in amino acids: CASSHAGSYNEQFF. The DNA for the CDR3 is TGCGCCAGCAGCCACGCGGGGTCATACAATGAGCAGTTCTTC.

The chain uses TRBV5-8 and TRBJ1-6; TRBD1 matches at 9 bases. Germline CDR1 is SGHTS and CDR2 is YDEGEE. The CDR3 extends over 15 amino acids. V trimming: 3 bases; J trimming: 8 bases; junction bases outside the gene matches: 6. The CDR3 loop is CASSSPDRGYSPLHF. CDR3 bases: TGTGCCAGCAGCTCCCCCGACAGGGGGTATTCACCCCTCCACTTT.

The chain recombines TRBV4-1 with TRBJ2-3; 7 nucleotides line up with TRBD2. CDR3 length equals 14 residues. The germline V gene has CDR1 MGHRA and CDR2 YSYEKL. The V segment lost 5 bases and the J segment 1 base; nucleotides outside the gene matches: 3. Here the CDR3 reads CASSYAGGTDTQYF. The CDR3 DNA reads TGCGCCAGCAGCTACGCGGGAGGCACAGATACGCAGTATTTT.

This clone was counted between two and nine times. The gene calls are TRBV14 and TRBJ2-7, with TRBD1 matching 9 bases. This CDR3 has 14 amino acids. Germline CDR1 SGHDN, CDR2 FVKESK. V was clipped by 3 bases and J by 5 bases; unmatched bases: 5. The CDR3 coding sequence is TGTGCCAGCAGCCATAGGGACAGGGCCAACGAGCAGTACTTC. Encoded protein: CASSHRDRANEQYF.

The chain joins TRBV7-8 to TRBJ2-5, with 7 bases identical to TRBD2. The CDR3 is made up of 15 amino acids. The junction had 8 bases not matched to a gene; V was cut back by 2 bases and J by 5 bases. Germline V lookup: CDR1 SGHVS, CDR2 FQNEAQ. CDR3 protein: CASSLLREGRETQYF. CDR3 bases: TGTGCCAGCAGCTTATTGAGGGAGGGCCGGGAGACCCAGTACTTC.

The chain joins TRBV4-1 to TRBJ2-7; D not certain. Deletions cut 0 bases from V and 3 bases from J, with 6 bases between. The CDR3 sequence is 13 residues long. Germline CDR1 reads MGHRA; CDR2 reads YSYEKL. The CDR3 spells CASSQEIGYEQYF. CDR3 DNA: TGCGCCAGCAGCCAAGAAATAGGCTACGAGCAGTACTTC.

The CDR3 nucleotides are TGCAGCGTCCCCGCAGGGCCGGGAAACATTCAGTACTTC. It encodes CSVPAGPGNIQYF. The chain couples TRBV29-1 to TRBJ2-4, with D perhaps TRBD1 (5 bases). The V gene's germline CDR1 is SQVTM and CDR2 ANQGSEA. This CDR3 region has 13 residues. Trimming shortened V by 6 bases and J by 6 bases, and 15 bases separated the two germline ends.

This chain connects TRBV6-5 to TRBJ1-2; 11 nucleotides agree with TRBD1. Trimming at V came to 6 bases and at J to 7 bases, leaving 7 bases not matched to a gene. CDR3 length: 14 residues. Germline loops: CDR1 MNHEY, CDR2 SVGAGI. CDR3 bases: TGTGCCAGCAGCATGGACAGGGGGCCTTTTGGCTACACCTTC. Its translation is CASSMDRGPFGYTF.

This sequence joins TRBV6-5 and TRBJ2-3, with 12 bases aligning to TRBD2. There are 14 residues in the CDR3. CDR1 and CDR2 (germline): MNHEY, SVGAGI. The V and J ends lost 5 bases and 6 bases, in that order; junction bases with no gene match: 3. The CDR3 DNA reads TGTGCCAGCAGTCCACTAGCGGGAGGTGATACGCAGTATTTT. As protein: CASSPLAGGDTQYF.

This chain joins TRBV16 and TRBJ2-1, with 11 bases lining up with TRBD2. This CDR3 has 19 amino acids. V trimming: 0 bases; J trimming: 4 bases; junction bases outside the gene matches: 11. The germline gives CDR1 KGHSY, CDR2 FQNENV. As DNA, the CDR3 is TGTGCCAGCAGCCAATCCTCTGGGTCTAGCGGGAGGTTGTACAATGAGCAGTTCTTC. Its protein product is CASSQSSGSSGRLYNEQFF.

The CDR3 here is CASSESAAGGTNTGELFF. Written as DNA, the CDR3 is TGCGCCAGCAGTGAGAGCGCCGCGGGAGGGACGAACACCGGGGAGCTGTTTTTT. The chain combines TRBV10-1 with TRBJ2-2, with 9 bases identical to TRBD2. Germline CDR1 and CDR2: WNHNN and SYGVQD (reference sequence). The CDR3 extends over 18 amino acids. After removal of 2 bases from V and 0 bases from J, the junction contained 7 bases not matched to a gene.

The CDR3 loop is CASSGGGLYNEQFF. The CDR3 coding sequence is TGTGCCAGCAGCGGGGGGGGGCTTTACAATGAGCAGTTCTTC. The chain couples TRBV9 to TRBJ2-1; weak D call: TRBD2 (7 bases). Trimming took off 3 bases at V and 4 bases at J, with 11 bases between the two ends. Germline V CDR1 and CDR2: SGDLS, YYNGEE. The CDR3 has 14 amino acids.

This clone has just one count. V is TRBV21-1 and J is TRBJ2-6; the D call of TRBD2 is as the table states it, not checked on the DNA. TRBV21-1 is tagged as a pseudogene. This CDR3 has 17 residues. The CDR3 is CASSTRISARGANVLTF. The CDR3 DNA reads TGTGCCAGCAGCACTCGGATTTCCGCGAGGGGGGCCAACGTCCTGACTTTC.